The source of this TCR beta chain is a study of blood T cell repertoires in COVID-19 (dated by TCRdb to 2018 to 2021). In the study overall: Samples covering the acute and convalescent phases of COVID-19 were provided by collaborators in the United States, Italy and Spain. The material from the prospective study consisted of cDNA or gDNA derived from T cells, B-cell-depleted T cells, or PBMCs. Deeply sampled blood TCRbeta repertoires from subjects exposed to, actively infected with, or recovered from COVID-19 were included in the dataset. The repertoires were released in a freely available public database meant as a resource for research on the immune response to SARS-CoV-2. The samples were drawn from two sources: the first 160 participants of the ongoing ImmuneRACE study, and 1,000 to 1,500 subjects contributed by 6 global collaborators. Sample metadata almost always included a de-identified subject ID, COVID-19 status, age in years and sex. Where available, HLA class I and class II types were taken from metadata supplied by the sample provider and were not determined by assay-based typing.

TCRbeta CDR3 regions were amplified from genomic DNA using the immunoSEQ Assay, a bias-controlled multiplex PCR. The study's own analysis went as follows. Within the assay, amplification of reference gene primers was used to estimate how many nucleated cells each sample contained. Sequence reads were collapsed and filtered to measure the absolute abundance of every unique TCRbeta CDR3 rearrangement. For each sample, productive Simpson clonality was calculated by taking the square root of Simpson's diversity index across productive rearrangements. This is the immuneACCESS table as TCRdb keeps it, with only in-frame sequences that have V and J called. A part of the clones is gone; compared with another copy, unresolved V genes explain less than half, and the rest is unexplained. The V and J calls and clone size are taken from that table; D and trimming were inferred from the DNA. Recorded for this sample are under 450,000 clones; around 84% of them occurred a single time. Of the sample, 0.85% to 1.3% falls within the top ten clones.

V ends up 5 bases short and J 5 bases short, with an unmatched junction base count of 5. The CDR3 covers 13 residues, taking in both the cysteine and the phenylalanine. Of all the DNA, just the CDR3 is kept, 39 bases in frame from base 1. CDR1 is given as SGHVS and CDR2 as FQNEAQ, both from the germline V gene. Overall study outcomes, separate from this receptor: The amount of clinical and demographic metadata varied by source and participant and was provided uncurated.

About this clone: The target of this receptor is not known. Within one base of it there is no much larger clone, and no base qualities were kept.

Whole blood was collected in K2EDTA tubes by collaborating institutions according to the institutions' own protocols. Collaborator samples were shipped for TCRbeta analysis as frozen whole blood, isolated PBMCs, or DNA extracted from either sample type. Sequenced material: peripheral blood. The chain is assembled from TRBV7-8 and TRBJ2-7, and TRBD1 aligns with 8 junction nucleotides. This receptor was identified in a human donor with acute or convalescent COVID-19. The donor label of this sample is uncertain. The bases are TGTGCCAGCAGCCCGGGACAGGTGAACGAGCAGTACTTC. It translates as CASSPGQVNEQYF.